These 14 T cell receptor beta chains came from one sample sequenced in a study of cytomegalovirus exposure and HLA in healthy donors. Sequenced by immunoSEQ multiplex PCR; TCRdb stores in-frame clones only, minus some. The sample has about 220,000 clones, about nine tenths seen once. Sequenced input: PBMCs. These receptors were collected from a woman younger than 30 in good health and CMV-seronegative.

The chain has TRBV7-8 and TRBJ2-3; D gene unclear. Per germline, CDR1 SGHVS and CDR2 FQNEAQ. V gave up 5 bases and J gave up 0 bases, with 12 bases separating them. The CDR3 is made up of 15 amino acids. The CDR3 bases are TGTGCCAGCAGCCTTCCTAGAATCAGCACAGATACGCAGTATTTT. Protein product: CASSLPRISTDTQYF.

CDR3 DNA sequence: TGTGCCAGCAGCTTAGCGGGGGGGCCCCAGCATTTT. It encodes CASSLAGGPQHF. V gene TRBV7-9 combines with J gene TRBJ1-5; perhaps TRBD1 as D (5 bases). Trimming removed 0 bases from V and 9 bases from J, with 6 bases in between. Germline V gene lookup returns CDR1 SEHNR and CDR2 FQNEAQ (reference sequence). The CDR3 has 12 amino acids. Using reference TRBV7-9 and TRBJ1-5 for the parts outside the CDR3, the full variable domain is DTGVSQNPRHKITKRGQNVTFRCDPISEHNRLYWYRQTLGQGPEFLTYFQNEAQLEKSRLLSDRFSAERPKGSFSTLEIQRTEQGDSAMYLCASSLAGGPQHFGDGTRLSIL.

The chain links TRBV6-6 to TRBJ1-4, with D unresolved. The V gene lost 2 bases and the J gene lost 5 bases, with 9 bases spanning the gap. CDR3 length: 14 residues. Looked up from germline, CDR1 is MNHNY and CDR2 is SVGAGI (reference sequence). CDR3 amino acids: CASSYAAKNEKLFF. CDR3 coding DNA: TGTGCCAGCAGTTACGCGGCAAAAAATGAAAAACTGTTTTTT.

J is TRBJ1-2 and V is TRBV6-1, with a tentative D call TRBD1 (6 bases). Germline V gene data show CDR1 as MNHNS and CDR2 as SASEGT. V was shortened by 4 bases and J by 3 bases, with 12 bases between the two germline ends. There are 14 residues in the CDR3. CDR3 sequence (DNA): TGTGCCAGCAGTGGGACAGTGGGGGACTATGGCTACACCTTC. It translates to CASSGTVGDYGYTF.

The genes are TRBV9 and TRBJ2-5; TRBD2 aligns across 8 bases. V shed 7 bases and J 1 base; nucleotides not matched to a gene: 6. Germline lookup yields CDR1 SGDLS and CDR2 YYNGEE. This CDR3 spans 14 amino acids. As DNA, the CDR3 is TGTGCCAGCGCCGCCGGGGGGGTCCAAGAGACCCAGTACTTC. The encoded protein is CASAAGGVQETQYF.

The CDR3 protein is CASSGAGGLTSNTEAFF. CDR3 nucleotides: TGTGCCAGCAGCGGAGCTGGAGGACTCACCTCGAACACTGAAGCTTTCTTT. The chain combines TRBV7-8 with TRBJ1-1, with no clear D. Germline CDR1 is SGHVS and CDR2 is FQNEAQ. Trimming stripped 5 bases from V and 1 base from J, with 20 bases between. The CDR3 has 17 residues. Complete variable domain (other parts from reference TRBV7-8 and TRBJ1-1): GAGVSQSPRYKVAKRGQDVALRCDPISGHVSLFWYQQALGQGPEFLTYFQNEAQLDKSGLPSDRFFAERPEGSVSTLKIQRTQQEDSAVYLCASSGAGGLTSNTEAFFGQGTRLTVV.

The J gene is TRBJ2-1, the V gene TRBV6-1, with 11 bases aligning to TRBD2. Germline V gene lookup returns CDR1 MNHNS and CDR2 SASEGT. This CDR3 region has 16 residues. J gave up 6 bases and V 1 base, and 5 bases lay outside the gene matches. CDR3 nucleotides: TGTGCCAGCAGTGAAGTTCTAGCGGGAGGACTCAATGAGCAGTTCTTC. This codes for CASSEVLAGGLNEQFF.

This clone was detected once. This chain links TRBV14 with TRBJ1-2, with 11 bases identical to TRBD1. CDR1 and CDR2 (germline): SGHDN, FVKESK. CDR3 length equals 16 residues. V lost 2 bases, J lost 3 bases, and 5 bases stayed unmatched. The CDR3 region has the DNA TGTGCCAGCAGCCAACTCGGGACAGGGGGGGACTATGGCTACACCTTC. Its protein is CASSQLGTGGDYGYTF.

The chain recombines TRBV30 with TRBJ1-1, with D hard to call. The CDR3 consists of 12 residues. Looked up from germline, CDR1 is GTSNPN and CDR2 is SVGIG (reference sequence). Trimming left V 3 bases short and J 11 bases short, with 16 bases between. This CDR3 is CAWSAAALGAFF. For the CDR3, the DNA is TGTGCCTGGAGCGCCGCGGCTCTTGGCGCTTTCTTT.

V usage is TRBV29-1 and J usage is TRBJ2-7; 11 bases fit TRBD2. Germline-derived CDR1 and CDR2 are SQVTM and ANQGSEA. The V segment lost 3 bases and the J segment 3 bases; nucleotides outside the gene matches: 7. CDR3 size: 15 residues. Here the CDR3 reads CSVEALAGGFYEQYF. The DNA of the CDR3 is TGCAGCGTTGAGGCTCTAGCGGGAGGCTTCTACGAGCAGTACTTC.

The chain has TRBV5-1 and TRBJ1-4; tentative D call: TRBD1 (5 bases). V was clipped by 4 bases and J by 8 bases, with 18 bases between them. CDR1 is SGHRS and CDR2 is YFSETQ in the germline V gene. The CDR3 loop spans 15 amino acids. The CDR3 sequence: CASSRVGQGGEKLFF. The CDR3 bases are TGCGCCAGCAGCCGAGTGGGTCAGGGAGGGGAAAAACTGTTTTTT.

V and J are TRBV18 and TRBJ1-1; tentative D call: TRBD1 (6 bases). The CDR3 is 15 residues long. V was trimmed by 3 bases and J by 0 bases, leaving 11 bases between them. Germline CDR1 reads KGHSH; CDR2 reads LQKENI. The CDR3 is CASSPDRVMNTEAFF. CDR3 in DNA: TGTGCCAGCTCACCGGACAGAGTCATGAACACTGAAGCTTTCTTT.

To note about this clone: A much larger clonotype is one base distant, so this may be a read error. V and J are TRBV13 and TRBJ2-2, with a possible D match to TRBD2 (7 bases). The CDR3 consists of 17 residues. Germline lookup yields CDR1 PRHDT and CDR2 FYEKMQ (reference sequence). The germline V and J ends were trimmed by 5 bases and 6 bases, with 22 bases remaining between them. The CDR3 loop reads CASSLRRGRAAAGELFF. CDR3 nucleotides: TGTGCCAGCAGCCTTCGGAGGGGGAGGGCCGCGGCCGGGGAGCTGTTTTTT.

The genes are TRBV10-1 and TRBJ1-1; TRBD1 might be the D (5 bases). The CDR3 covers 13 residues. CDR1 WNHNN and CDR2 SYGVQD come from the germline V gene (reference sequence). Trimming left V 0 bases short and J 7 bases short, with 9 bases between. DNA of the CDR3: TGCGCCAGCAGTGAGTCGTGGAGGGGTGAAGCTTTCTTT. Translation: CASSESWRGEAFF.